The 17 T cell receptor beta chains given below trace back to one sample, sequenced in a study of blood T cells in healthy people across ages. With a J-beta primer mix and a sample-barcoded 5' primer, a second PCR ran roughly 6 to 12 cycles. TCRdb passed the 5' RACE reads through MiXCR, listing each CDR3 protein once. The sample holds about 1.4 million distinct CDR3 sequences, 55% to 75% seen once. The material sequenced was blood. The receptors come from a man aged 18 to 30 in good health.

The V and J genes are TRBV7-9 and TRBJ2-1; D uncertain. CDR3 size: 11 residues. The germline CDR1 and CDR2 sequences are SEHNR and FQNEAQ (reference sequence). V was trimmed by 5 bases and J by 9 bases, leaving 8 bases between them. The CDR3 DNA is TGTGCCAGCAGCCCTGACTTTGAGCAGTTCTTC. It translates to CASSPDFEQFF.

This clonotype was seen once. The chain has TRBV2 and TRBJ2-7; 9 bases align to TRBD2. The CDR3 runs 15 residues. J gave up 3 bases and V 8 bases, and 11 bases lay outside the gene matches. Germline V lookup: CDR1 SNHLY, CDR2 FYNNEI. CDR3 sequence: CASVRRGGDNYEQYF. DNA for the CDR3: TGTGCCAGCGTACGGCGGGGGGGCGATAACTACGAGCAGTACTTC.

CDR3 DNA sequence: TGTGCCAGCACCCCGGGACAGGGTGATGAAACTAATGAAAAACTGTTTTTT. It specifies CASTPGQGDETNEKLFF. This chain uses TRBV12-3 or TRBV12-4 with TRBJ1-4, with TRBD1 matching over 9 bases. Losses at the gene ends were 7 bases for V and 1 base for J; bases not matched to a gene: 10. The CDR3 is 17 amino acids.

There are a few counts of this clonotype. The CDR3 nucleotides read TGTGCCAGCAGCTTCGAAGACAGGCCGGCCTATGGCTACACCTTC. It encodes CASSFEDRPAYGYTF. The V and J genes are TRBV7-8 and TRBJ1-2; D is perhaps TRBD1 (6 bases). The germline V gene has CDR1 SGHVS and CDR2 FQNEAQ. Between the trimmed V and J ends, which lost 3 bases and 4 bases, there was a span of 15 bases. The CDR3 spans 15 residues.

This clonotype has only a few counts. The chain uses TRBV10-3 and TRBJ2-2; the match to TRBD2 covers 10 bases. This CDR3 spans 15 amino acids. Germline values: CDR1 ENHRY, CDR2 SYGVKD. The junction had 10 bases not matched to a gene; V was cut back by 10 bases and J by 5 bases. The CDR3 region is CATRRMTSGTGELFF. CDR3 nucleotide sequence: TGTGCCACCCGGCGGATGACTAGCGGGACCGGGGAGCTGTTTTTT.

This chain connects TRBV18 to TRBJ1-2, with 9 nucleotides matching TRBD1. V dropped 0 bases and J dropped 2; count of bases not matched to a gene: 1. The CDR3 totals 15 residues. Germline V gene lookup returns CDR1 KGHSH and CDR2 LQKENI. The CDR3 protein is CASSPPDRGNYGYTF. The CDR3, as DNA: TGTGCCAGCTCACCACCTGACAGGGGGAACTATGGCTACACCTTC.

The chain combines TRBV7-2 with TRBJ1-2, with D perhaps TRBD1 (6 bases). The germline V and J ends were trimmed by 4 bases and 8 bases, with 17 bases remaining between them. This CDR3 is 14 amino acids long. Germline lookup yields CDR1 SGHTA and CDR2 FQGNSA. CDR3 nucleotides: TGTGCCAGCAGCTCTAGCGGGGGGCTTGGCGGCTACACCTTC. It yields the protein CASSSSGGLGGYTF.

The genes are TRBV6-5 and TRBJ2-1, with 8 positions matching TRBD1. Germline V lookup: CDR1 MNHEY, CDR2 SVGAGI. There are 15 residues in the CDR3. V was clipped by 0 bases and J by 4 bases; unmatched bases: 2. The CDR3 coding sequence is TGTGCCAGCAGTTACTCGACAGGGGCTTACAATGAGCAGTTCTTC. Encoded protein: CASSYSTGAYNEQFF.

This clonotype has just a few counts. The CDR3 DNA reads TGCGCCAGCAGCCCTGCTTACGGGCTAGCCTACGAGCAGTACTTC. This sequence encodes CASSPAYGLAYEQYF. The chain is built from TRBV5-1 and TRBJ2-7; D is unresolved. Trimming cost V 4 bases and J 2 bases, with 16 bases left between them. CDR3 length: 15 residues. Looked up from germline, CDR1 is SGHRS and CDR2 is YFSETQ.

The chain employs TRBV4-3 and TRBJ2-7; 12 nucleotides agree with TRBD1. This CDR3 spans 17 amino acids. Germline V gene lookup returns CDR1 LGHNA and CDR2 YSLEER. V shed 0 bases and J 2 bases; nucleotides not matched to a gene: 5. The CDR3 spells CASSQDWDRGQPYEQYF. CDR3 coding DNA: TGCGCCAGCAGCCAAGATTGGGACAGGGGGCAGCCCTACGAGCAGTACTTC.

The chain uses TRBV4-3 and TRBJ2-6; D might be TRBD1 or TRBD2, each matching 5 bases. Germline loops: CDR1 LGHNA, CDR2 YSLEER. The V end was cut by 0 bases, the J end by 1 base, with 13 bases between. The CDR3 is 18 amino acids. The CDR3 is CASSQDGATDSGANVLTF. CDR3 nucleotide sequence: TGCGCCAGCAGCCAAGACGGGGCGACAGATTCTGGGGCCAACGTCCTGACTTTC.

This sequence joins TRBV5-1 and TRBJ2-3; 11 bases fit TRBD1. V trimming: 4 bases; J trimming: 5 bases; junction bases outside the gene matches: 6. This CDR3 contains 15 residues. Germline CDR1 reads SGHRS; CDR2 reads YFSETQ. The CDR3 sequence is CASSLGQGAKDTQYF. CDR3 bases: TGCGCCAGCAGCCTAGGACAGGGGGCTAAAGATACGCAGTATTTT.

The gene calls are TRBV27 and TRBJ2-6, with D tentatively TRBD1 (7 bases). In germline, CDR1 is MNHEY, CDR2 SMNVEV (reference sequence). This CDR3 is built from 18 residues. V lost 4 bases to trimming and J lost 3 bases, with 19 bases between them. CDR3 coding DNA: TGTGCCAGCAGTTGGCGGGGACAGTTTAGGGATGGGGCCAACGTCCTGACTTTC. Its protein is CASSWRGQFRDGANVLTF.

The chain has TRBV7-2 and TRBJ2-1; D gene uncertain. The germline V and J ends were trimmed by 5 bases and 8 bases, with 10 bases remaining between them. The CDR3 runs to 12 residues. The germline gives CDR1 SGHTA, CDR2 FQGNSA. The CDR3 sequence is CASSSSPDEQFF. The CDR3, as DNA: TGTGCCAGCAGCAGCAGCCCCGATGAGCAGTTCTTC.

The chain combines TRBV3-1 with TRBJ1-2, with D possibly TRBD1 on 5 matching bases. Germline V gene data show CDR1 as LGHDT and CDR2 as YNNKEL (reference sequence). CDR3 length equals 12 residues. Trimming removed 1 base at V and 6 bases at J, with 6 bases between. The CDR3 region is CASSQVRDGYTF. DNA for the CDR3: TGTGCCAGCAGCCAAGTCAGGGATGGCTACACCTTC.

The V gene is TRBV20-1, the J gene TRBJ2-5; TRBD1 matches 8 bases. CDR3 size: 12 residues. CDR1 DFQATT and CDR2 SNEGSKA come from the germline V gene (reference sequence). The V gene end was trimmed by 5 bases and the J gene end by 5 bases; junction bases not matched to a gene: 4. CDR3 residues: CSAETGVETQYF. For the CDR3, the DNA is TGCAGTGCTGAGACAGGGGTCGAGACCCAGTACTTC.

The chain combines TRBV2 with TRBJ2-3; tentative D call: TRBD2 (6 bases). Trimming took off 5 bases at V and 0 bases at J, with 18 bases between the two ends. The CDR3 runs to 17 residues. CDR1 is SNHLY, CDR2 FYNNEI, per germline. The DNA of the CDR3 is TGTGCCAGCAGTTCACCCGTAGGACTACATAGCACAGATACGCAGTATTTT. Protein product: CASSSPVGLHSTDTQYF.